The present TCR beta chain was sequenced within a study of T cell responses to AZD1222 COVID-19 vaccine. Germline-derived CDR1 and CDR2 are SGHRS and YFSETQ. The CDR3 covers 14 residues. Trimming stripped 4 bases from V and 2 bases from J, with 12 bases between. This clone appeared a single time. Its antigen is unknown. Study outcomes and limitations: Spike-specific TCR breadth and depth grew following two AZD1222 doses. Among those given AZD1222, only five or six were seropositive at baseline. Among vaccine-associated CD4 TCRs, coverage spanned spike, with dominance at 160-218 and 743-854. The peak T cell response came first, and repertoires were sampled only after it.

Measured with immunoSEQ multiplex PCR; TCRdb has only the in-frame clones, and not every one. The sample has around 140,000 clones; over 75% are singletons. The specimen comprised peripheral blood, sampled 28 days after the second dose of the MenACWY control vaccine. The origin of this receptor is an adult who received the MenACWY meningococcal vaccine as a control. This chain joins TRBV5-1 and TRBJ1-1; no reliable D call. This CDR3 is CASSPNLFNTEAFF. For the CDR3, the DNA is TGCGCCAGCAGCCCCAATCTCTTCAACACTGAAGCTTTCTTT. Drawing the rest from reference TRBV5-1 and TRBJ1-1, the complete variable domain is KAGVTQTPRYLIKTRGQQVTLSCSPISGHRSVSWYQQTPGQGLQFLFEYFSETQRNKGNFPGRFSGRQFSNSRSEMNVSTLELGDSALYLCASSPNLFNTEAFFGQGTRLTVV.